A selection of T cell receptor beta chains follows, all from one sample in a study of CD8 T cells in Susac syndrome. TCRdb itself ran the immunoSEQ multiplex PCR reads through MiXCR, one entry per CDR3 protein. The sample consists of 180,000 or so distinct CDR3 sequences, approximately 94% of them appearing once. Sequencing was carried out using CD4+ T cells from PBMCs. These receptor sequences come from a human donor in good health. CDR3s include the opening cysteine and the closing phenylalanine or tryptophan. D genes are given only for firm matches. Size is omitted from some rows. Given values are once, few, many or a class for expanded clones.

size,D,V,J,DNA,CDR3
NA,TRBD2,TRBV20-1,TRBJ2-7,TGCAGTGGTAGGGGCGGGAGGGCCTCGCAGTACTTC,CSGRGGRASQYF
NA,NA,TRBV2,TRBJ2-1,TGTGCCAGCAGCGCCGAAATGGGAGTGATCAATGAGCAGTTCTTC,CASSAEMGVINEQFF
NA,NA,TRBV20-1,TRBJ1-2,TGCAGTGCTAGGACAGGCAACTATGGCTACACCTTC,CSARTGNYGYTF
NA,NA,TRBV29-1,TRBJ1-1,TGCAGCGTTGGACAGCAAGTGAACACTGAAGCTTTCTTT,CSVGQQVNTEAFF
NA,NA,TRBV4-3,TRBJ1-4,TGCGCCAGCAGCCAAGCGCCGGTGAGGGGCGGATGGGAAAAACTGTTTTTT,CASSQAPVRGGWEKLFF
NA,TRBD2,TRBV20-1,TRBJ2-3,TGCAGTGCCCACGGGGGGGTGGGCACAGATACGCAGTATTTT,CSAHGGVGTDTQYF
once,NA,TRBV29-1,TRBJ2-7,TGCAGCGTTCGTTCCTCCGGGGCGGGCTTCCACGAGCAGTACTTC,CSVRSSGAGFHEQYF
NA,NA,TRBV20-1,TRBJ2-3,TGCAGTGCTAGAGATCAGTATTTT,CSARDQYF
NA,NA,TRBV11-2,TRBJ2-5,TGTGCCAGCAGCGCACGGACGTACCAAGAGACCCAGTACTTC,CASSARTYQETQYF
NA,TRBD1,TRBV20-1,TRBJ1-2,TGCAGTGCTAGAGGGGACAGGGAGGATGGCTACACCTTC,CSARGDREDGYTF
NA,NA,TRBV29-1,TRBJ2-3,TGCAGCGGCCGGACTCGCCACTCCACAGATACGCAGTATTTT,CSGRTRHSTDTQYF
NA,NA,TRBV7-9,TRBJ1-1,TGTGCCAGCAGCTATCGGGACTTCGGTGAAGCTTTCTTT,CASSYRDFGEAFF
NA,TRBD1,TRBV29-1,TRBJ2-5,TGCAGCGTTGATCCAGGGGGAGAGACCCAGTACTTC,CSVDPGGETQYF
NA,NA,TRBV9,TRBJ1-2,TGTGCCAGCAGCGCCTCGACCTATGGCTACACCTTC,CASSASTYGYTF
once,TRBD1,TRBV29-1,TRBJ2-7,TGCAGCGTTGGAAGGGACAGTACGTTAGGCTCCTACGAGCAGTACTTC,CSVGRDSTLGSYEQYF
NA,NA,TRBV28,TRBJ2-2,TGTGCCAGCAGTTTATTAGCTGGCGGGGAGCTGTTTTTT,CASSLLAGGELFF
NA,NA,TRBV30,TRBJ2-5,TGTGCCTGGAGTGACGGGAGTCTACAAGAGACCCAGTACTTC,CAWSDGSLQETQYF
NA,NA,TRBV24-1,TRBJ2-7,TGTGCCACCAAAGGGCCTGACGAGCAGTACTTC,CATKGPDEQYF
NA,NA,TRBV15,TRBJ1-3,TGTGCCACCAGCAGAGATAATCGGGCCTCTGGAAACACCATATATTTT,CATSRDNRASGNTIYF
few,TRBD1,TRBV29-1,TRBJ2-4,TGCAGCGTCTCGGACAGGGCCATTCAGTACTTC,CSVSDRAIQYF
NA,TRBD1,TRBV5-1,TRBJ1-1,TGCGCCAGCAGCTTGGATGGACAGGGGGCAAGAGCTTTCTTT,CASSLDGQGARAFF
NA,NA,TRBV9,TRBJ1-2,TGTGCCAGCAGCGTAGCACCGGGAAACTATGGCTACACCTTC,CASSVAPGNYGYTF
NA,TRBD2,TRBV28,TRBJ2-7,TGTGCCAGCACTAGGACTAGCGGGAGCTACGAGCAGTACTTC,CASTRTSGSYEQYF
NA,TRBD2,TRBV15,TRBJ2-3,TGTGCCACCAGCAGAGATACTAGCGGGAGGGGGAACACAGATACGCAGTATTTT,CATSRDTSGRGNTDTQYF
NA,NA,TRBV7-3,TRBJ2-2,TGTGCCAGCAGCTTAATCCGGGGCACCGGGGAGCTGTTTTTT,CASSLIRGTGELFF
NA,NA,TRBV28,TRBJ2-4,TGTGCCAGCAGTTCAAGGACTACTCCGAACATTCAGTACTTC,CASSSRTTPNIQYF
NA,TRBD2,TRBV12-3/TRBV12-4,TRBJ2-7,TGTGCCAGCAGTTCAGTGGGCGGGGGGAACTACGAGCAGTACTTC,CASSSVGGGNYEQYF
NA,TRBD1,TRBV29-1,TRBJ2-1,TGCAGCGACCAACAGGGGGCGTTTTACAATGAGCAGTTCTTC,CSDQQGAFYNEQFF
NA,TRBD1,TRBV29-1,TRBJ2-7,TGCAGCGTTGAAGGGACAGGGGTCAACGAGCAGTACTTC,CSVEGTGVNEQYF
NA,NA,TRBV20-1,TRBJ1-1,TGCAGTGCTAGGACGCTGATTCGGGGTGCTGAAGCTTTCTTT,CSARTLIRGAEAFF
NA,NA,TRBV3-1,TRBJ1-1,TGTGCCAGCAGCCAAGCGGACAGGAACACTGAAGCTTTCTTT,CASSQADRNTEAFF
NA,TRBD1,TRBV15,TRBJ2-1,TGTGCCACCAGCAGAGACGGGACAGCCAATGAGCAGTTCTTC,CATSRDGTANEQFF
NA,NA,TRBV30,TRBJ2-7,TGTGCCTGGAGCAAGGGAGCCACCTACGAGCAGTACTTC,CAWSKGATYEQYF
NA,NA,TRBV4-1,TRBJ2-5,TGCGCCAGCAGCCAAGATGGGGGCAGCCAAGAGACCCAGTACTTC,CASSQDGGSQETQYF
NA,NA,TRBV30,TRBJ1-2,TGTGCCTGGAGTGCTACTGGCTACACCTTC,CAWSATGYTF
NA,NA,TRBV6-5,TRBJ1-1,TGTGCCAGCAGTTACTCGACTGGGACTGAAGCTTTCTTT,CASSYSTGTEAFF
NA,TRBD1,TRBV15,TRBJ1-5,TGTGCCACCGGCAGGCCTGGACAGGGAAATCAGCCCCAGCATTTT,CATGRPGQGNQPQHF
once,NA,TRBV7-2,TRBJ2-1,TGTGCCAGCAGCTTAGCCCGAGGGGAATACAATGAGCAGTTCTTC,CASSLARGEYNEQFF
NA,NA,TRBV3-1,TRBJ2-5,TGTGCCAGCAGCCAAGACCAGAAGACCCAGTACTTC,CASSQDQKTQYF
NA,NA,TRBV30,TRBJ1-1,TGTGCCTGGACCCTGGGGACTGAAGCTTTCTTT,CAWTLGTEAFF
NA,TRBD1,TRBV29-1,TRBJ2-7,TGCAGCGTTGAAAAACAGGGGGCTCCCTACGAGCAGTACTTC,CSVEKQGAPYEQYF
NA,NA,TRBV30,TRBJ2-7,TGTGCGGGGGCGGAGTCCTACGAGCAGTACTTC,CAGAESYEQYF
NA,NA,TRBV27,TRBJ2-3,TGTGCCAGCAGTAATAGGGGGGATACGCAGTATTTT,CASSNRGDTQYF
NA,NA,TRBV29-1,TRBJ1-2,TGCAGCGTTGAAGGTAGTTCGGGCTACACCTTC,CSVEGSSGYTF
NA,TRBD2,TRBV29-1,TRBJ2-3,TGCAGCGTTGATATCGGGGGGAGGGCAGATACGCAGTATTTT,CSVDIGGRADTQYF
NA,TRBD2,TRBV4-2,TRBJ2-5,TGTGCCAGCAGCCAAGTGGGAGCGGGATTAGAGACCCAGTACTTC,CASSQVGAGLETQYF
NA,NA,TRBV4-2,TRBJ2-1,TGTGCCAGCAGCCAAGAGATTCAGAAGTCCGAGCAGTTCTTC,CASSQEIQKSEQFF
NA,NA,TRBV24-1,TRBJ2-1,TGTGCCACCAGTGATACCAGGGAGTCCCTTGGGAATGAGCAGTTCTTC,CATSDTRESLGNEQFF
NA,NA,TRBV2,TRBJ2-3,TGTGCCAGCTCATTAGATAGTCCAGATACGCAGTATTTT,CASSLDSPDTQYF
NA,NA,TRBV6-5,TRBJ1-2,TGTGCCAGCACCGACTTTGGTGAGACACCCTATGGCTACACCTTC,CASTDFGETPYGYTF
NA,NA,TRBV29-1,TRBJ2-2,TGCAGCGTTGATAGGGGCGGCACCGGGGAGCTGTTTTTT,CSVDRGGTGELFF